This T cell receptor beta chain stems from a study of T cell changes during pregnancy in multiple sclerosis. V shed 6 bases and J 7 bases; nucleotides not matched to a gene: 6. Germline CDR1 SGHTA, CDR2 FQGNSA. The CDR3 spans 12 residues. Using immunoSEQ multiplex PCR, the repertoire was profiled, and TCRdb retains in-frame clones only, with some absent. The sample has around 86,000 clones, over 85% seen once. The specimen comprised peripheral blood, sampled in the first trimester of pregnancy. This clonotype originated in a female donor with multiple sclerosis, enrolled in a pregnancy study. The chain couples TRBV7-2 to TRBJ2-7; 7 bases are a match to TRBD1. This chain's CDR3 is CASRVSRGEQYF. The DNA for the CDR3 is TGTGCCAGCAGAGTCAGCAGGGGGGAGCAGTACTTC.